This T cell receptor (beta chain) is drawn from a study of T cell changes during pregnancy in multiple sclerosis. The table came from immunoSEQ multiplex PCR; TCRdb's copy has only in-frame clones and leaves some out. The sample includes 40,000 to 45,000 clones, 70% to 90% of them seen just once. With 6 bases clipped from V and 0 bases from J, the junction kept 8 bases outside the gene matches. Germline CDR1 ENHRY, CDR2 SYGVKD. The CDR3 runs 16 residues. The rearrangement links TRBV10-3 to TRBJ2-5, with TRBD1 matching 9 bases. This TCR came from a female donor with multiple sclerosis, enrolled in a pregnancy study. The sample here was CD4+ T cells from peripheral blood mononuclear cells, taken after pregnancy. CDR3 DNA sequence: TGTGCCATCAGCACCACCGGGACAGGGTACCAAGAGACCCAGTACTTC. Translation: CAISTTGTGYQETQYF.